Sequencing of this T cell receptor (beta chain) was carried out in a study of OX40 agonist ivuxolimab in advanced cancers. Some clones are missing from TCRdb's copy, which holds only in-frame ones; the method was immunoSEQ multiplex PCR. The sample shows around 17,000 clones, 80% to 90% of them seen only once. This TCR came from an adult with an advanced solid tumor such as melanoma, head and neck, liver or kidney cancer. Sequenced here: CD4+ or CD8+ T cells sorted from blood, sampled in a trial of the OX40 agonist ivuxolimab.

This CDR3 is CASSYGGIQYF. In nucleotides, the CDR3 is TGTGCCAGCAGTTACGGGGGCATTCAGTACTTC. V is TRBV6-1 and J is TRBJ2-4; TRBD2 is a possible D gene (6 bases). From germline, CDR1 is MNHNS and CDR2 SASEGT. Trimming shortened V by 5 bases and J by 9 bases, and 8 bases separated the two germline ends. This CDR3 has 11 residues.